The T cell receptor beta chain described here comes from a study of blood T cell repertoires in COVID-19. Overall study: Acute-phase and convalescent COVID-19 samples originated in the United States, Italy and Spain. The cDNA or gDNA used as material had been derived from T cells, B-cell-depleted T cells, or PBMCs.

Looked up from germline, CDR1 is SQVTM and CDR2 is ANQGSEA. The CDR3 sequence is 13 residues long. Germline trimming cut 7 bases from V and 4 bases from J; bases unmatched to any gene: 8. Authors' analysis steps: Quantification of nucleated cells was approximated via reference gene primer amplification. TCRdb's copy holds only in-frame clones and misses some; the assay was immunoSEQ multiplex PCR. V and J calls and clone size come straight from that table; D and trimming were deduced from the DNA. The sample lists a few hundred thousand clones, roughly four fifths occurring once. The sequence came from a woman aged 18-30 years with acute or convalescent COVID-19. The source material was peripheral blood. The chain couples TRBV29-1 to TRBJ1-2; TRBD1 matches 8 bases. CDR3 in amino acids: CSADRGVGYGYTF. Here the CDR3 DNA reads TGCAGCGCCGACAGGGGAGTAGGCTATGGCTACACCTTC.